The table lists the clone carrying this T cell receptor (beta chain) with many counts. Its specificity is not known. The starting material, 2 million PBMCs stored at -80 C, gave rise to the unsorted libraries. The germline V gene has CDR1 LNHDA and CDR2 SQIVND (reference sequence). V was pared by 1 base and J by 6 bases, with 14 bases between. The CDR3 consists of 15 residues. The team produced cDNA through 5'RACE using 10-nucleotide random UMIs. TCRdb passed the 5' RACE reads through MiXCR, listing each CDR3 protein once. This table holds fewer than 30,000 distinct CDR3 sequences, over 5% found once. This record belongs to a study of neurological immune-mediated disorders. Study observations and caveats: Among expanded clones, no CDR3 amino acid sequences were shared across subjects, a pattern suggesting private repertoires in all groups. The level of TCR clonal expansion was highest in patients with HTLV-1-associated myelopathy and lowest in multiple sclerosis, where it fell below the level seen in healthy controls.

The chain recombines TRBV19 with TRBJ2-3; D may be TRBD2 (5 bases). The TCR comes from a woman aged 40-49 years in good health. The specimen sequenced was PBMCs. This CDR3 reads CASSIAAARGDTQYF. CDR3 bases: TGTGCCAGTAGTATAGCAGCGGCCCGAGGCGATACGCAGTATTTT.